This T cell receptor beta chain stems from a study of T cell responses to AZD1222 COVID-19 vaccine. Findings and limits, study-wide: Spike-specific TCR breadth and depth grew following two AZD1222 doses. Clonal diversity was possibly underestimated, and white British individuals and females predominated among donors.

Recipients boosted at about 4 weeks or about 12 weeks are pooled. Concerning this clone itself: Its specificity is not known.

The CDR3 length is 15 residues. Germline V lookup: CDR1 LNHDA, CDR2 SQIVND (reference sequence). Between the trimmed V and J ends, which lost 6 bases and 3 bases, there was a span of 15 bases. TCRdb's copy holds only in-frame clones and misses some; the assay was immunoSEQ multiplex PCR. This sample yields more than 55,000 clones, of which over 65% are seen a single time; over 3% belongs to the top ten. The TCR comes from an adult who received the AZD1222 COVID-19 vaccine. Sequenced material: peripheral blood, taken 28 days after the second AZD1222 dose. This chain links TRBV19 with TRBJ1-5, with unresolved D. CDR3: CASRAFLGNNQPQHF. The CDR3, as DNA: TGTGCCAGTAGGGCCTTTTTAGGGAACAATCAGCCCCAGCATTTT.